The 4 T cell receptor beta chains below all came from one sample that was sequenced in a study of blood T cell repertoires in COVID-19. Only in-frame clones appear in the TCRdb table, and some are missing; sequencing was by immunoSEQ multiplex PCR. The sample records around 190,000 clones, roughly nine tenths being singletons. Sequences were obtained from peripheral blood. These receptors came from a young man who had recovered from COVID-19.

CDR3 nucleotides: TGTGCCAGCAGCACCGGGACAGCGAACACCGGGGAGCTGTTTTTT. Protein product: CASSTGTANTGELFF. The chain combines TRBV27 with TRBJ2-2, with 7 bases lining up with TRBD1. Per germline, CDR1 MNHEY and CDR2 SMNVEV (reference sequence). V dropped 6 bases and J dropped 0; count of bases not matched to a gene: 4. The CDR3 length is 15 residues.

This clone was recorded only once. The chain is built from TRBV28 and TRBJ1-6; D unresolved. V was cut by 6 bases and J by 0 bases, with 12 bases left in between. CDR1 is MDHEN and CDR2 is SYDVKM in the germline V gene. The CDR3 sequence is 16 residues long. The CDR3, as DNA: TGTGCCAGCAGCCCGGTCTCGAGCTCCTATAATTCACCCCTCCACTTT. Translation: CASSPVSSSYNSPLHF.

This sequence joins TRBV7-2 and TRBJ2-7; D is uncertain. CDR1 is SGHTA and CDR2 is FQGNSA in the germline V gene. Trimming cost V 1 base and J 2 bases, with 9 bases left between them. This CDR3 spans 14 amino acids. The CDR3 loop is CASSLGADPYEQYF. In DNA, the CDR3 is TGTGCCAGCAGCTTAGGGGCAGACCCCTACGAGCAGTACTTC.

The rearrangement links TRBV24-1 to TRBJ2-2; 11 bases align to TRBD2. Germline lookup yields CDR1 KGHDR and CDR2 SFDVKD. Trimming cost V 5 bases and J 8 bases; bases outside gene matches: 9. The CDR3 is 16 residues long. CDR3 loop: CATSGSGTSGRGELFF. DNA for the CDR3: TGTGCCACCAGTGGGTCGGGGACTAGCGGAAGGGGGGAGCTGTTTTTT.